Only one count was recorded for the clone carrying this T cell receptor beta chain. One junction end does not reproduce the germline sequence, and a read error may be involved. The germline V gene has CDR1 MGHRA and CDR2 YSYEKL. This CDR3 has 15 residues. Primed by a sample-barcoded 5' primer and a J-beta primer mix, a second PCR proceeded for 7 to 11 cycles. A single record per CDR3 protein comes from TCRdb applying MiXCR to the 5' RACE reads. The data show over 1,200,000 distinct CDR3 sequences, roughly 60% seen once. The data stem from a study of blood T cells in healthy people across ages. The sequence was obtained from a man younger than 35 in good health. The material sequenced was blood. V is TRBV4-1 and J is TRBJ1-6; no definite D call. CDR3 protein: CASNQEDAGNSPLHF. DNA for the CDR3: TGCGCCAGCAACCAAGAGGACGCGGGGAATTCACCCCTCCACTTT.